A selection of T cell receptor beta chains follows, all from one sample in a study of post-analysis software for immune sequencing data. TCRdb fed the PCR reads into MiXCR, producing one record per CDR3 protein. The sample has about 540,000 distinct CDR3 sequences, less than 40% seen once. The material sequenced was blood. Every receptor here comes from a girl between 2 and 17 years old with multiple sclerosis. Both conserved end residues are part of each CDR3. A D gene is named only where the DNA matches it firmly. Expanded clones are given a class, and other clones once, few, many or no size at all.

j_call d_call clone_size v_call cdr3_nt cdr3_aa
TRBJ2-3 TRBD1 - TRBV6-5 TGTGCCAGCAGTCGTGGGACAGCCACAGATACGCAGTATTTT CASSRGTATDTQYF
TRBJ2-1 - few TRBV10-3 TGTGCCATCAGTGATGAGACAGTATACAATGAGCAGTTCTTC CAISDETVYNEQFF
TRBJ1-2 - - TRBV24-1 TGTGCCGCCAGTGATTTGGAATATGGCTACACCTTC CAASDLEYGYTF
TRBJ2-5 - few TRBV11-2 TGTGCCAGCAGCTTCGCAGAGAGGGAGACCCAGTACTTC CASSFAERETQYF
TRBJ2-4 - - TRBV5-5 TGTACCAGCAGCTGGACCCTGGGTGCCAAAAACATTCAGTACTTC CTSSWTLGAKNIQYF
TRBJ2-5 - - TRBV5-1 TGCGCCAGCAGCTGGGGCTTGGCTTGGGAGACCCAGTACTTC CASSWGLAWETQYF
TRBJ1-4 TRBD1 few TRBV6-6 TGTGCCAGCAGTTACCCCGGACAGGGGGATGAAAAACTGTTTTTT CASSYPGQGDEKLFF
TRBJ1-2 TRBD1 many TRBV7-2 TGTGCCAGCAGCCCCGGGACAGAATATGGCTACACCTTC CASSPGTEYGYTF
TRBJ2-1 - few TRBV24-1 TGTGCCACCAGTGCCGGCTATGAGCAGTTCTTC CATSAGYEQFF
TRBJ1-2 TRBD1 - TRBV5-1 TGCGCCAGCAGCTTGGCCCTGAGGACAGGGGGCAACTATGGCTACACCTTC CASSLALRTGGNYGYTF